These 32 T cell receptor beta chains came from one sample sequenced in a study of glioma-infiltrating T cells after dendritic cell vaccination. Measured with immunoSEQ multiplex PCR; TCRdb has only the in-frame clones, and not every one. In the table there are 75,000 to 100,000 clones, roughly three quarters of which are singletons. This specimen consisted of blood, obtained before dendritic cell vaccination. The receptors shown here come from a human donor with glioblastoma.

The chain combines TRBV5-1 with TRBJ2-2; the D is unclear. This CDR3 comprises 15 residues. From germline, CDR1 is SGHRS and CDR2 YFSETQ. V lost 0 bases to trimming and J lost 4 bases, with 10 bases between them. CDR3 protein: CASSLEGRPTGELFF. CDR3 in DNA: TGCGCCAGCAGCTTGGAAGGCAGGCCCACCGGGGAGCTGTTTTTT.

This clone was recorded only once. The chain links TRBV7-8 to TRBJ1-2; D ambiguous. With 6 bases removed from V and 4 bases from J, the gap between germline ends came to 12 bases. The germline gives CDR1 SGHVS, CDR2 FQNEAQ. The CDR3 extends over 13 amino acids. The CDR3 sequence is CASREGSLYGYTF. The DNA for the CDR3 is TGTGCCAGCAGGGAGGGCAGCCTCTATGGCTACACCTTC.

The chain links TRBV5-1 to TRBJ2-2; 8 nucleotides agree with TRBD1. The CDR3 loop spans 17 amino acids. Germline V gene lookup returns CDR1 SGHRS and CDR2 YFSETQ. J was trimmed by 2 bases and V by 3 bases; bases with no gene match: 9. The CDR3 protein is CASSSPQDRGNTGELFF. DNA of the CDR3: TGCGCCAGCAGCTCCCCACAAGACAGGGGAAACACCGGGGAGCTGTTTTTT.

The chain links TRBV30 to TRBJ2-3, with D possibly TRBD2 on 6 matching bases. V was shortened by 7 bases and J by 2 bases, with 13 bases between the two germline ends. The CDR3 is 13 residues long. Per germline, CDR1 GTSNPN and CDR2 SVGIG (reference sequence). The CDR3 sequence is CASNWDFTDTQYF. CDR3 DNA: TGTGCCTCAAACTGGGACTTCACAGATACGCAGTATTTT.

The rearrangement joins TRBV5-1 to TRBJ2-1, with TRBD2 matching over 7 bases. V was pared by 3 bases and J by 7 bases, with 4 bases of the junction left unmatched. The germline CDR1 and CDR2 sequences are SGHRS and YFSETQ. The CDR3 consists of 13 residues. In nucleotides, the CDR3 is TGCGCCAGCAGCTATAATAGCGGGAATGAGCAGTTCTTC. Its translation is CASSYNSGNEQFF.

The chain joins TRBV6-6 to TRBJ2-7; D call uncertain. Looked up from germline, CDR1 is MNHNY and CDR2 is SVGAGI (reference sequence). There are 15 residues in the CDR3. V shed 7 bases and J shed 3 bases, with 19 bases lying between them. CDR3 loop: CASIQGQLGDYEQYF. CDR3 nucleotides: TGTGCCAGCATCCAAGGCCAGTTGGGCGACTACGAGCAGTACTTC.

The rearrangement uses TRBV29-1 and TRBJ1-2, with D possibly TRBD1 on 5 matching bases. The CDR3 length is 12 residues. V gave up 5 bases and J gave up 8 bases, with 15 bases separating them. Germline CDR1 SQVTM, CDR2 ANQGSEA. CDR3 region: CSVSGTLGGYTF. The CDR3 DNA is TGCAGCGTTAGCGGGACGCTTGGCGGCTACACCTTC.

The chain uses TRBV10-3 and TRBJ1-2, with 11 positions matching TRBD1. Per the germline V gene, CDR1 is ENHRY and CDR2 is SYGVKD. The CDR3 sequence is 14 residues long. The junction had 7 bases not matched to a gene; V was cut back by 6 bases and J by 7 bases. The CDR3, as DNA: TGTGCCATCAGCCTGGGACAGGGGGATTTTGGCTACACCTTC. Encoded protein: CAISLGQGDFGYTF.

The rearrangement joins TRBV25-1 to TRBJ2-1, with 7 bases matching TRBD1. The V gene's germline CDR1 is MGHDK and CDR2 SYGVNS. The CDR3 consists of 16 residues. The ends lost 3 bases at V and 5 bases at J; junction bases unmatched: 10. The CDR3 DNA reads TGTGCCAGCAGTGAGCTTATCGGGACAGCTAACAATGAGCAGTTCTTC. This sequence encodes CASSELIGTANNEQFF.

The sample holds a few counts of this clone. The J gene is TRBJ1-1, the V gene TRBV18; possible D gene TRBD1, 5 bases. Trimming shortened V by 0 bases and J by 1 base, and 9 bases separated the two germline ends. Per germline, CDR1 KGHSH and CDR2 LQKENI. This CDR3 region has 15 residues. This CDR3 reads CASSPPPGENTEAFF. The CDR3 DNA reads TGTGCCAGCTCACCACCACCGGGGGAGAACACTGAAGCTTTCTTT.

J is TRBJ1-1 and V is TRBV9; a weak D match, TRBD1 (5 bases). Germline loops: CDR1 SGDLS, CDR2 YYNGEE. The CDR3 totals 13 residues. Trimming stripped 0 bases from V and 6 bases from J, with 9 bases between. CDR3 nucleotide sequence: TGTGCCAGCAGCGTAGGGGGCAACGCTGAAGCTTTCTTT. Translation: CASSVGGNAEAFF.

The chain uses TRBV5-3 and TRBJ1-1; D may be TRBD1 (6 bases). TRBV5-3 is annotated as an ORF whose role is uncertain. The V and J ends lost 2 bases and 4 bases respectively, with 18 bases between them. The CDR3 length is 16 residues. The CDR3 coding sequence is TGTGCCAGAAGCTTTTCTGCAGGGGCTAGGTGCACTGAAGCTTTCTTT. It specifies CARSFSAGARCTEAFF.

The CDR3 region has the DNA TGTGCCAGCAGCAAAGGAAGCGCGTACTCGAGTCAGCCCCAGCATTTT. Its translation is CASSKGSAYSSQPQHF. The genes are TRBV21-1 and TRBJ1-5. TRBV21-1 is recorded as a pseudogene. The CDR3 has 16 amino acids.

The rearrangement joins TRBV10-2 to TRBJ2-5; D perhaps matches TRBD1 (6 bases). Trimming took off 6 bases at V and 5 bases at J, with 19 bases between the two ends. Germline lookup yields CDR1 WSHSY and CDR2 SAAADI. This CDR3 is built from 15 residues. The CDR3 here is CASRWSGNRVETQYF. As DNA, the CDR3 is TGCGCCAGCAGGTGGTCAGGGAACAGGGTGGAGACCCAGTACTTC.

This chain joins TRBV7-9 and TRBJ2-6, with no clear D. Germline V gene lookup returns CDR1 SEHNR and CDR2 FQNEAQ (reference sequence). The CDR3 sequence is 13 residues long. V was shortened by 3 bases and J by 3 bases, with 3 bases between the two germline ends. The CDR3 DNA is TGTGCCAGCAGCTTCTTTGGGGCCAACGTCCTGACTTTC. Translation: CASSFFGANVLTF.

This chain joins TRBV28 and TRBJ2-2, with TRBD1 matching 10 bases. CDR3 size: 15 residues. Germline trimming cut 6 bases from V and 4 bases from J; bases unmatched to any gene: 5. Germline-derived CDR1 and CDR2 are MDHEN and SYDVKM. The CDR3 coding sequence is TGTGCCAGCAGAACCGGGACAGGGGCCACCGGGGAGCTGTTTTTT. Its translation is CASRTGTGATGELFF. Filled out from reference TRBV28 and TRBJ2-2, the complete variable domain reads DVKVTQSSRYLVKRTGEKVFLECVQDMDHENMFWYRQDPGLGLRLIYFSYDVKMKEKGDIPEGYSVSREKKERFSLILESASTNQTSMYLCASRTGTGATGELFFGEGSRLTVL.

J is TRBJ2-1 and V is TRBV19; unclear D gene. CDR1 LNHDA and CDR2 SQIVND come from the germline V gene (reference sequence). V lost 1 base, J lost 4 bases, and 8 bases lay in between. The CDR3 length is 14 residues. CDR3 loop: CASSIVGQYNEQFF. The CDR3 DNA follows: TGTGCCAGTAGTATAGTTGGGCAGTACAATGAGCAGTTCTTC.

The chain joins TRBV10-2 to TRBJ1-1; TRBD1 aligns across 11 bases. Germline CDR1 and CDR2: WSHSY and SAAADI. The CDR3 length is 14 residues. Unmatched junction bases numbered 7, after V lost 7 bases and J lost 6 bases. The CDR3 spells CASKGQGGSAEAFF. Written as DNA, the CDR3 is TGCGCCAGCAAGGGACAGGGGGGTTCGGCTGAAGCTTTCTTT.

This clone came up a few times. The chain employs TRBV19 and TRBJ1-1; 10 nucleotides match TRBD1. This CDR3 region has 15 residues. Germline-derived CDR1 and CDR2 are LNHDA and SQIVND (reference sequence). Trimming cost V 5 bases and J 7 bases; bases outside gene matches: 10. CDR3 DNA sequence: TGTGCCAGTAGTGGAGGCGGACAGGGGGTCGTTGAAGCTTTCTTT. Translating it yields CASSGGGQGVVEAFF. Looking up the rest from reference TRBV19 and TRBJ1-1 gives the full variable domain: DGGITQSPKYLFRKEGQNVTLSCEQNLNHDAMYWYRQDPGQGLRLIYYSQIVNDFQKGDIAEGYSVSREKKESFPLTVTSAQKNPTAFYLCASSGGGQGVVEAFFGQGTRLTVV.

The chain recombines TRBV30 with TRBJ1-5; D gene unclear. Trimming took off 2 bases at V and 4 bases at J, with 12 bases between the two ends. This CDR3 spans 14 amino acids. CDR1 GTSNPN and CDR2 SVGIG come from the germline V gene (reference sequence). CDR3 in amino acids: CAWSTTNINQPQHF. The DNA for the CDR3 is TGTGCCTGGAGTACGACAAACATAAATCAGCCCCAGCATTTT.

The V call is TRBV10-3, the J call TRBJ2-7, with D possibly being TRBD2 (6 bases). The CDR3 sequence is 16 residues long. Per the germline V gene, CDR1 is ENHRY and CDR2 is SYGVKD. Trimming pared 3 bases from V and 2 bases from J, leaving 17 bases between. The CDR3 loop reads CAISEYGGEGAYEQYF. In nucleotides, the CDR3 is TGTGCCATCAGTGAATACGGCGGGGAAGGAGCCTACGAGCAGTACTTC.

V gene TRBV19 combines with J gene TRBJ1-5; 9 positions match TRBD1. The V and J ends lost 6 bases and 4 bases, in that order; junction bases with no gene match: 4. CDR1 is LNHDA and CDR2 is SQIVND in the germline V gene (reference sequence). The CDR3 runs to 14 residues. The CDR3 coding sequence is TGTGCCAGTAGATACGGGACAGGGAATCAGCCCCAGCATTTT. Translated, it gives CASRYGTGNQPQHF. Using reference TRBV19 and TRBJ1-5 for the parts outside the CDR3, the full variable domain is DGGITQSPKYLFRKEGQNVTLSCEQNLNHDAMYWYRQDPGQGLRLIYYSQIVNDFQKGDIAEGYSVSREKKESFPLTVTSAQKNPTAFYLCASRYGTGNQPQHFGDGTRLSIL.

The chain links TRBV9 to TRBJ2-5, with D maybe TRBD2 (6 bases). Germline lookup yields CDR1 SGDLS and CDR2 YYNGEE. Trimming removed 0 bases from V and 4 bases from J, with 13 bases in between. CDR3 size: 15 residues. The chain's CDR3 is CASSVGPAGLETQYF. DNA for the CDR3: TGTGCCAGCAGCGTAGGCCCCGCGGGACTAGAGACCCAGTACTTC.

The chain uses TRBV18 and TRBJ1-4; 7 bases map to TRBD1. Germline values: CDR1 KGHSH, CDR2 LQKENI. V lost 6 bases to trimming and J lost 8 bases; unmatched junction nucleotides: 12. This CDR3 comprises 15 residues. The CDR3 DNA reads as TGTGCCAGCTCCCGAGGGACAGTTGCAAACGAAAAACTGTTTTTT. Translation: CASSRGTVANEKLFF.

The rearrangement links TRBV10-2 to TRBJ1-2; no definite D call. Germline CDR1 and CDR2: WSHSY and SAAADI. V was cut by 1 base and J by 0 bases, with 3 bases left in between. The CDR3 is 13 amino acids. Here the CDR3 reads CASSEYTNYGYTF. The DNA of the CDR3 is TGCGCCAGCAGTGAGTACACTAACTATGGCTACACCTTC.

J is TRBJ2-7 and V is TRBV10-1, with 14 nucleotides matching TRBD2. Germline V CDR1 and CDR2: WNHNN, SYGVQD (reference sequence). CDR3 size: 17 residues. Trimming cost V 7 bases and J 6 bases; bases outside gene matches: 14. For the CDR3, the DNA is TGCGCCAGCATTCGGGATCTCGGACTAGCGGGAGGTTGCGAGCAGTACTTC. As protein: CASIRDLGLAGGCEQYF.

This rearrangement joins TRBV11-3 to TRBJ2-1; 8 bases agree with TRBD2. The ends lost 5 bases at V and 2 bases at J; junction bases unmatched: 5. Germline V lookup: CDR1 SGHNT, CDR2 YENEEA. This CDR3 has 15 amino acids. The CDR3 region is CASSPGLATYNEQFF. CDR3 nucleotide sequence: TGTGCCAGCAGCCCCGGACTAGCAACCTACAATGAGCAGTTCTTC.

The chain has TRBV5-1 and TRBJ2-5; 7 bases align to TRBD1. This CDR3 region has 15 residues. Per the germline V gene, CDR1 is SGHRS and CDR2 is YFSETQ. The J segment lost 5 bases and the V segment lost 4 bases, leaving 11 bases of the junction unmatched. Here the CDR3 reads CASSLPTGLDETQYF. CDR3 sequence (DNA): TGCGCCAGCAGCCTTCCGACAGGGCTCGATGAGACCCAGTACTTC.

This clone has a single count. The genes are TRBV4-2 and TRBJ1-2, with TRBD1 as a possible D gene (5 bases). Trimming pared 6 bases from V and 5 bases from J, leaving 19 bases between. Germline assignment: CDR1 LGHNA and CDR2 YNFKEQ. There are 15 residues in the CDR3. CDR3 in amino acids: CASRMSGGSRYGYTF. The DNA of the CDR3 is TGTGCCAGCAGGATGTCTGGGGGGTCGCGGTATGGCTACACCTTC.

The gene calls are TRBV29-1 and TRBJ1-4, with D hard to call. V was cut by 6 bases and J by 0 bases, with 11 bases left in between. Germline CDR1 is SQVTM and CDR2 is ANQGSEA. CDR3 length: 14 amino acids. CDR3 sequence (DNA): TGCAGCGTAAAGGACTTCGCAACTAATGAAAAACTGTTTTTT. Its protein product is CSVKDFATNEKLFF.

With regard to this clone: The sample has other DNA sequences that encode this CDR3 too. The rearrangement links TRBV5-6 to TRBJ1-2, with D tentatively TRBD1 (5 bases). In germline, CDR1 is SGHDT, CDR2 YYEEEE. V was clipped by 0 bases and J by 4 bases, with 7 bases between them. The CDR3 covers 13 residues. CDR3 DNA: TGTGCCAGCAGCTTGGGCAGGGTCTATGGCTACACCTTC. Translated: CASSLGRVYGYTF.

This rearrangement joins TRBV2 to TRBJ2-7, with D possibly being TRBD1 (6 bases). The V and J ends lost 7 bases and 5 bases respectively, with 15 bases between them. This CDR3 is built from 13 residues. Germline V lookup: CDR1 SNHLY, CDR2 FYNNEI. CDR3 region: CASTPEQGHEQYF. CDR3 in DNA: TGTGCCAGCACCCCGGAACAGGGACACGAGCAGTACTTC. Variable domain in full (rest from reference TRBV2 and TRBJ2-7): EPEVTQTPSHQVTQMGQEVILRCVPISNHLYFYWYRQILGQKVEFLVSFYNNEISEKSEIFDDQFSVERPDGSNFTLKIRSTKLEDSAMYFCASTPEQGHEQYFGPGTRLTVT.